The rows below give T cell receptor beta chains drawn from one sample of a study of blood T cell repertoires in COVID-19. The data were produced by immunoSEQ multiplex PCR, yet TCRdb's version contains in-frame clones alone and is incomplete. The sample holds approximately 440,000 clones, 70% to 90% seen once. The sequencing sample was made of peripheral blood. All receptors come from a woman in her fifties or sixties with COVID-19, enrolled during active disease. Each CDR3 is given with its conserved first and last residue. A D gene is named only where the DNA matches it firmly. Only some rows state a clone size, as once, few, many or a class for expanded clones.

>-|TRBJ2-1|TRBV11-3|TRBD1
TGTGCCAGCAGCCCACGGGACAGCCCCCGGGCGGATGAGCAGTTCTTC
CASSPRDSPRADEQFF
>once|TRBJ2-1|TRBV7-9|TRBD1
TGTGCCAGCAGCTTAGCTGGACAGGGGTTCGAGTTCTTC
CASSLAGQGFEFF
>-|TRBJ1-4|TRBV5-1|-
TGCGCCAGCAGCTACTCAGGAGGTGGCACTAATGAAAAACTGTTTTTT
CASSYSGGGTNEKLFF
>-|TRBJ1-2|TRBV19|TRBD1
TGTGCCAGTAAGGGGACAGGGGGCCGAGGGAACTATGGCTACACCTTC
CASKGTGGRGNYGYTF
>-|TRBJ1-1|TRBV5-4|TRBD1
TGTGCCAGCAGCCCGCCTGACAGGGCCACTGAAGCTTTCTTT
CASSPPDRATEAFF
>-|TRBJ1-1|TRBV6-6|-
TGTGCCAGCAGTTACCCAAGGGAGACTGAAGCTTTCTTT
CASSYPRETEAFF
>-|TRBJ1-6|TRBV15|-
TGTGCCACCAGCAGAGGACAGGTAGATAATTCACCCCTCCACTTT
CATSRGQVDNSPLHF
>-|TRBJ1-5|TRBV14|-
TGTGCCAGCAGCCAAGGAGGCAATCAGCCCCAGCATTTT
CASSQGGNQPQHF
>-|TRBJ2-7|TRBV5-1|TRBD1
TGCGCCAGCAGCTTGGGGGCAGGGGGAGACGAGCAGTACTTC
CASSLGAGGDEQYF
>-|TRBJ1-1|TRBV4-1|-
TGCGCCAGCAGCCATCCACAGGGTCGTAGGACTGAAGCTTTCTTT
CASSHPQGRRTEAFF
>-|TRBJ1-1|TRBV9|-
TGTGCCAGCAGCGTAGGGACACCCACTGAAGCTTTCTTT
CASSVGTPTEAFF
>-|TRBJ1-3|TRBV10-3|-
TGTGCCATCAGTGATACACGGAGATCTGGAAACACCATATATTTT
CAISDTRRSGNTIYF
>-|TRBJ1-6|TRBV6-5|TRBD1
TGTGCCAGCAGACCGCAGGGGGGTAATTCACCCCTCCACTTT
CASRPQGGNSPLHF
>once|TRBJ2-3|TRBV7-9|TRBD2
TGTGCCAGCAGCTCGTCACAAGCGGGGGGCACAGATACGCAGTATTTT
CASSSSQAGGTDTQYF
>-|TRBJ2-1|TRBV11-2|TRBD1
TGTGCCAGCAGCTTAGGACAGGGGGCATTCGATGAGCAGTTCTTC
CASSLGQGAFDEQFF
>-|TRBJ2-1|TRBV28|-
TGTGCCAGCAGTTTACTCGGGAGCTCCTACAATGAGCAGTTCTTC
CASSLLGSSYNEQFF
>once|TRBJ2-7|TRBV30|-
TGTGCCTGGAGTGTACAGATGTACAACAACGAGCAGTACTTC
CAWSVQMYNNEQYF
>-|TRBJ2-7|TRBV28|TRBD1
TGTGCCAGCAGTTTAGCAGGGGGCTCGTACGAGCAGTACTTC
CASSLAGGSYEQYF
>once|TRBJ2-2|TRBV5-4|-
TGTGCCAGCAGCTTGAAAGGGGTGGCCGGGGAGCTGTTTTTT
CASSLKGVAGELFF
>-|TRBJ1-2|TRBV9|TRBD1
TGTGCCAGCAGCGTAGTCCCCGGACAGGGGAGAGACTATGGCTACACCTTC
CASSVVPGQGRDYGYTF
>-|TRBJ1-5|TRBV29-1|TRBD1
TGCAGCGCCGGACAGGACAGAAATCAGCCCCAGCATTTT
CSAGQDRNQPQHF
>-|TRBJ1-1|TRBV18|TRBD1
TGTGCCAGCTCACCCCGTGGACAGGGGATCCCTGAAGCTTTCTTT
CASSPRGQGIPEAFF
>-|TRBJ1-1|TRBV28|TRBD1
TGTGCCAGCAGCTTACAGGGGGCAGAGACTGAAGCTTTCTTT
CASSLQGAETEAFF
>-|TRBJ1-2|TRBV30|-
TGTGCCTGGAGCGGTGACAGAGGCTACACCTTC
CAWSGDRGYTF
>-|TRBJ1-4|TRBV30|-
TGTGCCTGGAGTGTACGGGAAAAACTGTTTTTT
CAWSVREKLFF
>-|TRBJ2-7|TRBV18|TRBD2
TGTGCCAGCTCACCCCAGCGGGATTACGAGCAGTACTTC
CASSPQRDYEQYF
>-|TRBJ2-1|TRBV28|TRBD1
TGTGCCAGCAGTTTATGGGGGACAGGGTTAGGGGGTGAGCAGTTCTTC
CASSLWGTGLGGEQFF
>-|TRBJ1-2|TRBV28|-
TGTGCCAGCCAAACGCGGGCAGGAGCCCACTATGGCTACACCTTC
CASQTRAGAHYGYTF
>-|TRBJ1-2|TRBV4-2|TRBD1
TGTGCCAGCAGCCCAGTTGAGGGACAGGGGAGGAATGGCTACACCTTC
CASSPVEGQGRNGYTF
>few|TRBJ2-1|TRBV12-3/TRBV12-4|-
TGTGCCAGCAGTTTATTGGAGAATGAGCAGTTCTTC
CASSLLENEQFF
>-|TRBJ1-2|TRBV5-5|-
TGTGCCAGCAGCTTAATTGGAGTTAACTATGGCTACACCTTC
CASSLIGVNYGYTF
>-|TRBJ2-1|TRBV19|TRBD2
TGTGCCAGCCGAAGCGGGGGAGATGGTGAGCAGTTCTTC
CASRSGGDGEQFF
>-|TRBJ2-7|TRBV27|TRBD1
TGTGCCAGCAGCCAAAGGGGACAGGGGGCCTACGAGCAGTACTTC
CASSQRGQGAYEQYF
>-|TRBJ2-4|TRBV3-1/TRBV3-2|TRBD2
TGTGCCAGCAGCCCAGGGCGGGGGAACATTCAGTACTTC
CASSPGRGNIQYF
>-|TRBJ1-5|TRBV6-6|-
TGTGCCAGCAGTTACAGGATCTCAGAGGATCAGCCCCAGCATTTT
CASSYRISEDQPQHF
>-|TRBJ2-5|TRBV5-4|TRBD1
TGTGCCAGCAGCTTGGCGGGGACAGGGGAGGGGGAGACCCAGTACTTC
CASSLAGTGEGETQYF
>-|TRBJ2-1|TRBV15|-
TGTGCCACCCGGTTGTGGGCGGGGAATGAGCAGTTCTTC
CATRLWAGNEQFF
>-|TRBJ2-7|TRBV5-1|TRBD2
TGCGCCAGCAGGTCTAGCGGAACCTACGAGCAGTACTTC
CASRSSGTYEQYF
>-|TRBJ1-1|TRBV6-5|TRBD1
TGTGCCAGCAGTTACTCGCCACAGGGGTCGAACACTGAAGCTTTCTTT
CASSYSPQGSNTEAFF
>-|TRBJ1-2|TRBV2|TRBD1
TGTGCCAGCAGCATCCTGGGACAGGGAGGCCTTGGCTACACCTTC
CASSILGQGGLGYTF
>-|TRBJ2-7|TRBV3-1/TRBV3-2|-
TGTGCCAGCAGCCAAGCAGGGGCTCTCGAGCAGTACTTC
CASSQAGALEQYF
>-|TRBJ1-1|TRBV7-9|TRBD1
TGTGCCAGCAGCTTCACAGGGGGCACTGAAGCTTTCTTT
CASSFTGGTEAFF
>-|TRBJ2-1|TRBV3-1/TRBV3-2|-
TGTGCCAGCAGCCAAGAAGGGGCTAATGAGCAGTTCTTC
CASSQEGANEQFF
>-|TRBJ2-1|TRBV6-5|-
TGTGCCAGCAGTTACTCGAGGTCGAACTCCTACAATGAGCAGTTCTTC
CASSYSRSNSYNEQFF
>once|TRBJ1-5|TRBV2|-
TGTGCCAGCAGTGAGGATAGACAGGTGGGTCTGGGACGGCATTTT
CASSEDRQVGLGRHF
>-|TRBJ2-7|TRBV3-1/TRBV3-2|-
TGTGCCAGCTCCAGGACTCGAGACGAGCAGTACTTC
CASSRTRDEQYF
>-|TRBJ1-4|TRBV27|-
TGTGCCAGCAGTTTTGAATCCGGTAATGAAAAACTGTTTTTT
CASSFESGNEKLFF
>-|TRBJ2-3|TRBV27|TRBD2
TGTGCCAGCAGTCCACGGGCGGGGGGCGGCCCGACCTATTGGGACACGCAGTATTTT
CASSPRAGGGPTYWDTQYF
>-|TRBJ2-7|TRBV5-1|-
TGCGCCAGCAGACCGACAGTCTTCTCCTACGAGCAGTACTTC
CASRPTVFSYEQYF
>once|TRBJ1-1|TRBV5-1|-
TGCGCCAGCAGCTTGGGGCAGGGATGGGACACTGAAGCTTTCTTT
CASSLGQGWDTEAFF
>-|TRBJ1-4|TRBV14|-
TGTGCCAGCAGCCTAATCCCGGGACCGACAGGAAAACTGTTTTTT
CASSLIPGPTGKLFF
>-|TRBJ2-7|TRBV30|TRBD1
TGTGCCTGGAGTTTGAGGACAGGGGCCTACGAGCAGTACTTC
CAWSLRTGAYEQYF
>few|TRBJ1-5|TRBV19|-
TGTGCCAGTAGTATGAAACAGGGCGATCAGCCCCAGCATTTT
CASSMKQGDQPQHF
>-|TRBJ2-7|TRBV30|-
TGTGCCTGGAGTGTCCTAGGCTCCAACTACGAGCAGTACTTC
CAWSVLGSNYEQYF
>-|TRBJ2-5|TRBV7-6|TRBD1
TGTGCCAGCAGCTTAGTACAGGGGGTGATGGAGACCCAGTACTTC
CASSLVQGVMETQYF
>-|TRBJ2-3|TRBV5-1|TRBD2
TGCGCCAGCAGCTTGGAAGGGACTAGCGGGGGCGCACCCTCAGATACGCAGTATTTT
CASSLEGTSGGAPSDTQYF
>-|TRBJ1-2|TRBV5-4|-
TGTGCCAGCAGCTCGGGGATCTTTTTGGGGTATGGCTACACCTTC
CASSSGIFLGYGYTF
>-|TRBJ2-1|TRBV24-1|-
TGTGCCACCAGTGACTCTAGGAGGGGGGGGACCGATGAGCAGTTCTTC
CATSDSRRGGTDEQFF
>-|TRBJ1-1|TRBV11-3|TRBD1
TGTGCCAGCAGCTTAGAGTCAGGAGTGCGGACAGGCGAGAACACTGAAGCTTTCTTT
CASSLESGVRTGENTEAFF
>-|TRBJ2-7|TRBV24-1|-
TGTGCCACCAGTGCGGACAGCTCCTACGAGCAGTACTTC
CATSADSSYEQYF